This T cell receptor (beta chain) was recorded in a study of T cells in Graves' hyperthyroidism and ophthalmopathy. Researchers amplified the TCR beta CDR3 regions from RNA transcripts. RT-PCR in the first round (using the HTBI primer set) targeted the TCR CDR3. TCRdb re-called the multiplex PCR reads through MiXCR, storing one row per CDR3 protein. The table records about 400,000 distinct CDR3 sequences, around 25% of them present only once. Whole-study results and caveats: In the blood, most expanded thyroid clonotypes above 0.001 appeared as well. Ophthalmopathy and stable hyperthyroidism were separated by a 13 V-J model.

Germline CDR1 SGHRS, CDR2 YFSETQ. The CDR3 covers 14 residues. Trimming shortened V by 4 bases and J by 0 bases, and 10 bases separated the two germline ends. Remarks on this clonotype: No antigen is known for it.

Absent ophthalmopathy progression within 18 months defined stable Graves' hyperthyroidism. Aged 18 to 65, the patients had hyperthyroidism that was newly diagnosed and had lasted under 2 months. V usage is TRBV5-1 and J usage is TRBJ1-2; D call uncertain. This receptor was obtained from a man in his fifties or sixties with Graves' hyperthyroidism. The material sequenced was blood. The CDR3 sequence: CASSPGTTNYGYTF. The CDR3 bases are TGCGCCAGCAGCCCCGGTACTACTAACTATGGCTACACCTTC.